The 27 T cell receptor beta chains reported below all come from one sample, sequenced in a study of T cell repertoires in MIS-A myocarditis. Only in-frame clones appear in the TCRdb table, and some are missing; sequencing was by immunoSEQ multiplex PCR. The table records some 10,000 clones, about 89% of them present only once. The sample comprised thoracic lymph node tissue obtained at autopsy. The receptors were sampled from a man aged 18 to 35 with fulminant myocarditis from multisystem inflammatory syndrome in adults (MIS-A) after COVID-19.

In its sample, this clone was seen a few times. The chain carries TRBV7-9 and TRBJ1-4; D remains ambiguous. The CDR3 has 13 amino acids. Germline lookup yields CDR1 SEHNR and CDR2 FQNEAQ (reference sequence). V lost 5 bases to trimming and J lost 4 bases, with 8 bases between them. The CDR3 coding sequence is TGTGCCAGCAGCCTTGAGGGTAATGAAAAACTGTTTTTT. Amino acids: CASSLEGNEKLFF.

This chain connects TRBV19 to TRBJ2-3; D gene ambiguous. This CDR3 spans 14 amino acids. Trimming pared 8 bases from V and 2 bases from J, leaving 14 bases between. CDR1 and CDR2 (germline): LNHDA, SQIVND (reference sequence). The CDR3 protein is CASSWEYNTDTQYF. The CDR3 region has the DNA TGTGCCAGTTCGTGGGAATACAACACAGATACGCAGTATTTT. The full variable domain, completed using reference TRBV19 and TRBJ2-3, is DGGITQSPKYLFRKEGQNVTLSCEQNLNHDAMYWYRQDPGQGLRLIYYSQIVNDFQKGDIAEGYSVSREKKESFPLTVTSAQKNPTAFYLCASSWEYNTDTQYFGPGTRLTVL.

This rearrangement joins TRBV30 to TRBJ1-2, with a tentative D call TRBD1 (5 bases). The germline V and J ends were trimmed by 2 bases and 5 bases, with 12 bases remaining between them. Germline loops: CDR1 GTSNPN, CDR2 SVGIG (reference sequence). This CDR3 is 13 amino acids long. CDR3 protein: CAWSYAGLYGYTF. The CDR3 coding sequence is TGTGCCTGGAGTTATGCAGGGCTATATGGCTACACCTTC.

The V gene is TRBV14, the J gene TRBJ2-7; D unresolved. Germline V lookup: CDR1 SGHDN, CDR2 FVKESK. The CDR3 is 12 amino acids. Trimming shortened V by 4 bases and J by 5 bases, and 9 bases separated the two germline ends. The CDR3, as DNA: TGTGCCAGCAGCCCTCGGAAAGACGAGCAGTACTTC. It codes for CASSPRKDEQYF.

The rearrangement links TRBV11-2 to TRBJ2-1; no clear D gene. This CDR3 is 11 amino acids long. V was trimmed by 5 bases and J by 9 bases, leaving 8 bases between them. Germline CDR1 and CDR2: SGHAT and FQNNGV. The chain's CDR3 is CASSPFIEQFF. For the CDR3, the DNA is TGTGCCAGCAGCCCGTTTATTGAGCAGTTCTTC.

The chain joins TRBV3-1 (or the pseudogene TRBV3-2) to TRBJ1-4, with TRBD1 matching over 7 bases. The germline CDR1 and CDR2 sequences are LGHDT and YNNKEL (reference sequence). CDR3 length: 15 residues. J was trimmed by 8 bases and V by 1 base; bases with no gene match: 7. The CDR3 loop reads CASSQGPGGGEKLFF. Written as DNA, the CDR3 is TGTGCCAGCAGCCAAGGTCCAGGGGGTGGAGAAAAACTGTTTTTT.

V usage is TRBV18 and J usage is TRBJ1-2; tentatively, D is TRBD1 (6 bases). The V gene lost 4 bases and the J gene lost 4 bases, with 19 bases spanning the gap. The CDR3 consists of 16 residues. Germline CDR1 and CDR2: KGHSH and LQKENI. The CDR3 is CASSRPGDGAFYGYTF. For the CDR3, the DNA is TGTGCCAGCTCACGGCCAGGGGACGGAGCTTTCTATGGCTACACCTTC.

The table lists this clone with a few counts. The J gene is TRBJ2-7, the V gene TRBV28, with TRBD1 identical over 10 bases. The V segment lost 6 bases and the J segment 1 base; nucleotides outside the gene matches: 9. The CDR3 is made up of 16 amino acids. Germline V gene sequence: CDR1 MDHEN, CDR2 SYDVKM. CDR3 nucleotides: TGTGCCAGCAGCTTGACCGGACAGGGGGAGTCCTACGAGCAGTACTTC. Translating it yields CASSLTGQGESYEQYF.

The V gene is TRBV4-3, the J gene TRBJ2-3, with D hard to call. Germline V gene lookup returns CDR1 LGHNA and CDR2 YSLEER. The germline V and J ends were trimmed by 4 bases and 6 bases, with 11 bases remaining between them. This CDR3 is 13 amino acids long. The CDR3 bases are TGCGCCAGCAGCCCCCCGGCGGCGGATACGCAGTATTTT. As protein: CASSPPAADTQYF.

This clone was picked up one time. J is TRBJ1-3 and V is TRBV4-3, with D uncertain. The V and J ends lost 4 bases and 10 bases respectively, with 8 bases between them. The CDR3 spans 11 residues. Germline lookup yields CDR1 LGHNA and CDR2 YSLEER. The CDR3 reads CASSRSGTIYF. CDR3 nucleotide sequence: TGCGCCAGCAGCCGGTCAGGTACCATATATTTT.

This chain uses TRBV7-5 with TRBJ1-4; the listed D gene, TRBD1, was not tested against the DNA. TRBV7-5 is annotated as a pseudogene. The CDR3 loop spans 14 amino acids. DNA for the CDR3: TGTGCCAGAAGCTTACCAGGGGTGGGGGAAAAACTGTTTTTT. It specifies CARSLPGVGEKLFF.

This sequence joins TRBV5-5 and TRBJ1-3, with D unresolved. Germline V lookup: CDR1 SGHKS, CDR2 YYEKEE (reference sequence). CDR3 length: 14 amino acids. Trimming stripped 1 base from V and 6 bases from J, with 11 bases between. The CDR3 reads CASSLNEGPNTIYF. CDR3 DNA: TGTGCCAGCAGCTTGAACGAGGGTCCAAACACCATATATTTT.

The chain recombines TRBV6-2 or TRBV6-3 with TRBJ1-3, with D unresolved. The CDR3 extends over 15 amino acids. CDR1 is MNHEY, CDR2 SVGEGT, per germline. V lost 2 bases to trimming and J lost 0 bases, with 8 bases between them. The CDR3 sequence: CASSYGRNSGNTIYF. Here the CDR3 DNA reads TGTGCCAGCAGTTACGGGAGGAACTCTGGAAACACCATATATTTT.

CDR3 amino acids: CASSHRTPANEQFF. CDR3 coding DNA: TGTGCCAGCAGCCACCGGACCCCGGCCAATGAGCAGTTCTTC. This chain uses TRBV7-2 with TRBJ2-1, with no clear D. In germline, CDR1 is SGHTA, CDR2 FQGNSA. The V end lost 5 bases, the J end lost 6 bases, and 14 bases lay between the germline ends. This CDR3 comprises 14 residues.

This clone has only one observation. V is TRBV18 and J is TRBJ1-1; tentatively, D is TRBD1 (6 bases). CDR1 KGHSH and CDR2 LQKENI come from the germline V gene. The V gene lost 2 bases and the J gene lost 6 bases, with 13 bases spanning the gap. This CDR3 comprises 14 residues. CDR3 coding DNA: TGTGCCAGCTCACCATCGGGGGCGCGGGCTGAAGCTTTCTTT. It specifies CASSPSGARAEAFF.

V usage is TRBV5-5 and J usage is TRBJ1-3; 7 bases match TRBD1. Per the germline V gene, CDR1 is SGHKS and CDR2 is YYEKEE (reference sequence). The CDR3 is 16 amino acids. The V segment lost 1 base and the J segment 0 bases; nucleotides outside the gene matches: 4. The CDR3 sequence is CASSLRTGGSGNTIYF. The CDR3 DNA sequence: TGTGCCAGCAGCTTGAGGACAGGCGGCTCTGGAAACACCATATATTTT. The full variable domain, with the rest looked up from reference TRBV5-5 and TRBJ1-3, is DAGVTQSPTHLIKTRGQQVTLRCSPISGHKSVSWYQQVLGQGPQFIFQYYEKEERGRGNFPDRFSARQFPNYSSELNVNALLLGDSALYLCASSLRTGGSGNTIYFGEGSWLTVV.

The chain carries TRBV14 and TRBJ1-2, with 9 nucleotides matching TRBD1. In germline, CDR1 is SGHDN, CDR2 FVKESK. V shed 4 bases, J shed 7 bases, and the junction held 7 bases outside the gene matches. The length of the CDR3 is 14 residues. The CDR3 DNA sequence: TGTGCCAGCAGCCCCTGGGGACAGGGTGCTGGCTACACCTTC. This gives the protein CASSPWGQGAGYTF.

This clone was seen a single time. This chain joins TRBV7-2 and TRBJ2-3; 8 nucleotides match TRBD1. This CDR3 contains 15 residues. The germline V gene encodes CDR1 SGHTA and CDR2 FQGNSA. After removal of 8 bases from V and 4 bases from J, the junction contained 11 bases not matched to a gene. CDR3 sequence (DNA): TGTGCCAGCGCACGGACAGGGATTATGCCAGATACGCAGTATTTT. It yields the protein CASARTGIMPDTQYF.

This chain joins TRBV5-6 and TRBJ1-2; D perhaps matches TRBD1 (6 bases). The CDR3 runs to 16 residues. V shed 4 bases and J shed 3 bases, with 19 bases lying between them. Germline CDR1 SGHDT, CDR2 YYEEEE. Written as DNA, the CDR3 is TGTGCCAGCAGCGATGTGATCGGGGGCGCTTACTATGGCTACACCTTC. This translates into CASSDVIGGAYYGYTF.

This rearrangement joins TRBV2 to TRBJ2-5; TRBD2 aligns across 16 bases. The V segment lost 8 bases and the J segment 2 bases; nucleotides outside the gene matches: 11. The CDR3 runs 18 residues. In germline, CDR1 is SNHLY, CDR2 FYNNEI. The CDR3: CASLGTSGGAGEQETQYF. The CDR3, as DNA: TGTGCCAGCCTGGGGACTAGCGGGGGGGCGGGGGAGCAAGAGACCCAGTACTTC.

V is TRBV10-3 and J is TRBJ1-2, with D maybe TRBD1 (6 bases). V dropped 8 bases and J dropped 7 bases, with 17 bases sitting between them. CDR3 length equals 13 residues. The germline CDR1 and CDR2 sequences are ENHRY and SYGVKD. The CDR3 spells CAIAAGAQIGYTF. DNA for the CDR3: TGTGCCATCGCCGCGGGGGCTCAAATTGGCTACACCTTC.

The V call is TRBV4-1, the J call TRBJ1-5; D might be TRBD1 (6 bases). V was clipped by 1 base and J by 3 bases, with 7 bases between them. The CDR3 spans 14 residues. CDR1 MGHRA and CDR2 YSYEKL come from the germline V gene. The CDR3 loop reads CASSQGTANQPQHF. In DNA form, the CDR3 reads TGCGCCAGCAGCCAAGGGACAGCCAATCAGCCCCAGCATTTT.

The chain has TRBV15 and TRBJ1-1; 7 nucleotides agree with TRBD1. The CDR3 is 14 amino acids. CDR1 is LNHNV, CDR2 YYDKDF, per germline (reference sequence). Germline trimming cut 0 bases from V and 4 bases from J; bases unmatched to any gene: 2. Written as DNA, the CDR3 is TGTGCCACCAGCAGAGAGAACAGGGGCACTGAAGCTTTCTTT. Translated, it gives CATSRENRGTEAFF.

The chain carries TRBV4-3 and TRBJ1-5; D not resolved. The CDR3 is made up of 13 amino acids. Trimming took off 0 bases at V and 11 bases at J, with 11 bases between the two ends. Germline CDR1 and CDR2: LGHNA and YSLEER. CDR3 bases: TGCGCCAGCAGCCAAGAATCTTACCAGTCCCAGCATTTT. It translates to CASSQESYQSQHF.

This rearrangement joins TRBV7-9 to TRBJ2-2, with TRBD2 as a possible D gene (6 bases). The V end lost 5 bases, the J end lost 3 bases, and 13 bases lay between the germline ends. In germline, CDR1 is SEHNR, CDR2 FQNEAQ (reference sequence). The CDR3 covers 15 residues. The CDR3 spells CASSTSGLDTGELFF. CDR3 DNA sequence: TGTGCCAGCAGCACCAGCGGGTTGGACACCGGGGAGCTGTTTTTT.

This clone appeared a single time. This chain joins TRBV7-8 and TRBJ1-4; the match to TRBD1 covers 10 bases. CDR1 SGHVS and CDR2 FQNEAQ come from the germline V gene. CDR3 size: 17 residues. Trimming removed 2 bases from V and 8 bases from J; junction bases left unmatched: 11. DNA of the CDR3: TGTGCCAGCAGCTTAAATACCCGGGGACAGGGGTACGAAAAACTGTTTTTT. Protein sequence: CASSLNTRGQGYEKLFF. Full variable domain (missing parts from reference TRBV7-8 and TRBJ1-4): GAGVSQSPRYKVAKRGQDVALRCDPISGHVSLFWYQQALGQGPEFLTYFQNEAQLDKSGLPSDRFFAERPEGSVSTLKIQRTQQEDSAVYLCASSLNTRGQGYEKLFFGSGTQLSVL.

The CDR3 DNA sequence: TGTGCCAGCAGCGTAGCTTACGGGGAAGGCTACACCTTC. This sequence encodes CASSVAYGEGYTF. The chain recombines TRBV9 with TRBJ1-2; D remains unclear. The CDR3 runs 13 residues. From germline, CDR1 is SGDLS and CDR2 YYNGEE. Trimming cost V 0 bases and J 8 bases, with 11 bases left between them. The whole variable domain, remainder taken from reference TRBV9 and TRBJ1-2, is DSGVTQTPKHLITATGQRVTLRCSPRSGDLSVYWYQQSLDQGLQFLIQYYNGEERAKGNILERFSAQQFPDLHSELNLSSLELGDSALYFCASSVAYGEGYTFGSGTRLTVV.